One and the same sample provided the 8 T cell receptor beta chains below, sequenced in a study of T cells expressing NK-cell markers. No DNA is given; TCRdb re-called the 5' RACE reads and lists each CDR3 protein once. Here the sample table reports 500,000 to 700,000 distinct CDR3 sequences. Material: blood T cells: a sorted CD56 or NKG2C T cell subset, CD4+ or CD8+ T cells, or bulk PBMC T cells (not recorded which). These TCRs come from a man aged 18-30 years in good health.

The chain employs TRBV28 and TRBJ2-7; TCRdb calls TRBD2, which cannot be checked without DNA. This CDR3 contains 16 residues. CDR1 and CDR2 from the germline V gene are MDHEN and SYDVKM. CDR3 region: CASRGSGAASFNEQYF. Variable domain in full (rest from reference TRBV28 and TRBJ2-7): DVKVTQSSRYLVKRTGEKVFLECVQDMDHENMFWYRQDPGLGLRLIYFSYDVKMKEKGDIPEGYSVSREKKERFSLILESASTNQTSMYLCASRGSGAASFNEQYFGPGTRLTVT.

CDR3 in amino acids: CASRGFGVAREGDGELFF. The rearrangement joins TRBV5-1 to TRBJ2-2; the TCRdb D gene call, TRBD2, has no DNA to confirm it. From germline, CDR1 is SGHRS and CDR2 YFSETQ. The CDR3 is 18 amino acids.

V gene TRBV7-8 combines with J gene TRBJ2-1; the D call of TRBD1 rests on TCRdb alone, since no DNA is present to check it. Germline V gene sequence: CDR1 SGHVS, CDR2 FQNEAQ. This CDR3 contains 13 residues. The CDR3 sequence is CASRDPAYNEQFF.

V and J are TRBV4-2 and TRBJ2-1; TCRdb picks TRBD2, but there is no DNA to check that call. Per germline, CDR1 LGHNA and CDR2 YNFKEQ. CDR3 length: 21 amino acids. The CDR3 region is CASSQDLARGSGREFNNEQFF.

The chain carries TRBV6-5 and TRBJ1-3; TCRdb indicates TRBD1, and absent DNA this call remains unverified. CDR1 and CDR2 from the germline V gene are MNHEY and SVGAGI. The CDR3 extends over 14 amino acids. CDR3 amino acids: CASRRDRAGNTIYF.

V is TRBV10-3 and J is TRBJ1-1. The CDR3 is 13 amino acids. The germline CDR1 and CDR2 sequences are ENHRY and SYGVKD. CDR3 sequence reads: CAISESGSEAAFF.

The V gene is TRBV4-1, the J gene TRBJ2-2. CDR1 is MGHRA, CDR2 YSYEKL, per germline. This CDR3 spans 13 amino acids. This CDR3 is CASSQPITGELFF.

The rearrangement links TRBV13 to TRBJ2-6; the TCRdb D gene call, TRBD1, has no DNA to confirm it. Looked up from germline, CDR1 is PRHDT and CDR2 is FYEKMQ (reference sequence). This CDR3 contains 15 residues. CDR3 region: CASSDRSAGANVLTF. The full variable domain, with the rest looked up from reference TRBV13 and TRBJ2-6, is AAGVIQSPRHLIKEKRETATLKCYPIPRHDTVYWYQQGPGQDPQFLISFYEKMQSDKGSIPDRFSAQQFSDYHSELNMSSLELGDSALYFCASSDRSAGANVLTFGAGSRLTVL.